This T cell receptor (beta chain) was identified in a study of blood T cell repertoires in COVID-19. Study as a whole: Acute-phase and convalescent COVID-19 samples originated in the United States, Italy and Spain. PBMCs, B-cell-depleted T cells, or T cells provided the cDNA or gDNA that made up the material.

TCRdb's copy holds only in-frame clones and misses some; the assay was immunoSEQ multiplex PCR. The repertoire holds about 220,000 clones, about 79% seen once, with 9.7% in the top ten. Trimming cost V 4 bases and J 1 base; bases outside gene matches: 10. CDR1 is MNHEY, CDR2 SMNVEV, per germline (reference sequence). The CDR3 runs to 17 residues. Sequenced: peripheral blood. The source is a man aged 50 or older with active or convalescent COVID-19. This chain connects TRBV27 to TRBJ2-3, with 8 bases aligning to TRBD2. The CDR3 bases are TGTGCCAGCAGTTCTCGGGGGGGACTCTATGGCACAGATACGCAGTATTTT. This gives the protein CASSSRGGLYGTDTQYF.